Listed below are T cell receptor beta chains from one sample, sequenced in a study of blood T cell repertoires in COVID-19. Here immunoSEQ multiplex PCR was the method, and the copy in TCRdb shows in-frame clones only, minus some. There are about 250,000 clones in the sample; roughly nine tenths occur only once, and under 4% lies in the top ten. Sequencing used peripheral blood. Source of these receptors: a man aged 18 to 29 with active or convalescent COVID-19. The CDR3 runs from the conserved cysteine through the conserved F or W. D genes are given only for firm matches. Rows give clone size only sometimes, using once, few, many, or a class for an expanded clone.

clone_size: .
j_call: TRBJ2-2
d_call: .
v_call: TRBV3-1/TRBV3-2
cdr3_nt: TGTGCCAGCAGCAGCCGACCGGGAAACACCGGGGAGCTGTTTTTT
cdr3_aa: CASSSRPGNTGELFF

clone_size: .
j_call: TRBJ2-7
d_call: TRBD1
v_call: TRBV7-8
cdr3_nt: TGTGCCAGCAGCTACCGGACAGGGTCCTACGAGCAGTACTTC
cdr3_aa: CASSYRTGSYEQYF

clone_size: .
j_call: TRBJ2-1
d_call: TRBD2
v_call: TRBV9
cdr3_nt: TGTGCCAGCAGCGTTGTGGGGACTAGTCGTAATGAGCAGTTCTTC
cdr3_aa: CASSVVGTSRNEQFF

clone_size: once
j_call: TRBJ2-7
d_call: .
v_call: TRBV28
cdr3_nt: TGTGCCAGCAGTTTGTACAGAACCGACTACGAGCAGTACTTC
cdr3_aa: CASSLYRTDYEQYF

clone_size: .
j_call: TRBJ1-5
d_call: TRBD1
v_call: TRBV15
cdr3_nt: TGTGCCACCAGCAGAGGGCCCTCGACAGGGAATCAGCCCCAGCATTTT
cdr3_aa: CATSRGPSTGNQPQHF

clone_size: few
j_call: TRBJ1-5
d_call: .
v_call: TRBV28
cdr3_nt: TGTGCCAGCAGTTCTCTGTGGACGGGGGGATATAGCAATCAGCCCCAGCATTTT
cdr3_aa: CASSSLWTGGYSNQPQHF

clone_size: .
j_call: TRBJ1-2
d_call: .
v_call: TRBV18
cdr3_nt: TGTGCCAGCTCACCACCGAGGCCCAGTGGCTACACCTTC
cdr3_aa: CASSPPRPSGYTF

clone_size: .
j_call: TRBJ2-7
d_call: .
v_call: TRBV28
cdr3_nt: TGTGCCAGCAGTCGGTGGGAGCAGTACTTC
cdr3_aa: CASSRWEQYF

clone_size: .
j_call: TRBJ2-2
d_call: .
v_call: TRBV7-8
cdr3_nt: TGTGCCAGCAGCTTAAAACGCGATTCCTACACCGGGGAGCTGTTTTTT
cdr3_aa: CASSLKRDSYTGELFF

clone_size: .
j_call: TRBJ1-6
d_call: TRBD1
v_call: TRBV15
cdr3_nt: TGTGCCACCAGCAGTGATCGACAGGGCAGGACCTATAATTCACCCCTCCACTTT
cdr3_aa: CATSSDRQGRTYNSPLHF

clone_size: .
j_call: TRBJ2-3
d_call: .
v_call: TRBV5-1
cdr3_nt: TGCGCCAGCAGCTTGGCCCCGGGAGCCGGCACAGATACGCAGTATTTT
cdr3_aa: CASSLAPGAGTDTQYF

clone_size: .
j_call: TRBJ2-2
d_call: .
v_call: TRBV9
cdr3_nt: TGTGCCAGCAGCGTTCGGGACACACCGAACACCGGGGAGCTGTTTTTT
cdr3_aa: CASSVRDTPNTGELFF

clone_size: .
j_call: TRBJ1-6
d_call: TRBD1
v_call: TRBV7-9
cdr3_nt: TGTGCCAGCAGCTTAGAGGGGGCTAATTCACCCCTCCACTTT
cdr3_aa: CASSLEGANSPLHF

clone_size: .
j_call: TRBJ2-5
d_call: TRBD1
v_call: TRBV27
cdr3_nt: TGTGCCAGCAGTTCAATTAGGACAGGGTTCAACCAAGAGACCCAGTACTTC
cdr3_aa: CASSSIRTGFNQETQYF

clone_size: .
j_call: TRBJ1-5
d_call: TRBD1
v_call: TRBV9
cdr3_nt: TGTGCCAGCAGCGTAGGAGGGGGACAGTATAGCAATCAGCCCCAGCATTTT
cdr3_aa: CASSVGGGQYSNQPQHF

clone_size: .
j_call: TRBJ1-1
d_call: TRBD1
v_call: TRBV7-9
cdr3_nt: TGTGCCAGCAGCTGGGGGACAGGGTATAAAGCTTTCTTT
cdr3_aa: CASSWGTGYKAFF

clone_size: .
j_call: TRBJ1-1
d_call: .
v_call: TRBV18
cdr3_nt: TGTGCCAGCTCATGGACAGACTCTGAAGCTTTCTTT
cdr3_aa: CASSWTDSEAFF

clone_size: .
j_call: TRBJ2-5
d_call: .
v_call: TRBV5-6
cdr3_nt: TGTGCCAGCAGCTTGGGTGCAGGGATCCAAGAGACCCAGTACTTC
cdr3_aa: CASSLGAGIQETQYF

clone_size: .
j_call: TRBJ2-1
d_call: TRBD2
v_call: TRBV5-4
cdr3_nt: TGTGCCAGCAGCTTAGCGGGGTCCTCCTACAATGAGCAGTTCTTC
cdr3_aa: CASSLAGSSYNEQFF

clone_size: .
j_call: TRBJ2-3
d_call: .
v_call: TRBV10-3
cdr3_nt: TGTGCCGTTCAGACTACAGATACGCAGTATTTT
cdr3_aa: CAVQTTDTQYF